A single sample gave rise to the 5 T cell receptor beta chains below, sequenced in a study of T cells in localized non-small cell lung cancer. Clones were sequenced by immunoSEQ multiplex PCR, and TCRdb holds only the in-frame ones, with some missing. The table records 25,000 to 35,000 clones, about 89% of them present only once. The sequencing used PBMCs, collected before any cancer treatment. These TCRs come from a man aged 35 to 70 with stage II lung adenocarcinoma.

This chain connects TRBV9 to TRBJ2-5; 12 positions agree with TRBD2. This CDR3 comprises 20 residues. Trimming at V came to 1 base and at J to 2 bases, leaving 15 bases not matched to a gene. Germline CDR1 and CDR2: SGDLS and YYNGEE. The CDR3 nucleotides are TGTGCCAGCAGCGTATCGCCGGGACTAGCGGGCGGAGTGTTACAAGAGACCCAGTACTTC. Translating it yields CASSVSPGLAGGVLQETQYF.

The chain combines TRBV20-1 with TRBJ1-1; D is unresolved. The length of the CDR3 is 11 residues. Germline values: CDR1 DFQATT, CDR2 SNEGSKA (reference sequence). Trimming shortened V by 1 base and J by 5 bases, and 5 bases separated the two germline ends. CDR3 bases: TGCAGTGCTAGAGGCCCAACTGAAGCTTTCTTT. This codes for CSARGPTEAFF.

The chain has TRBV9 and TRBJ2-7; possible D gene TRBD2, 5 bases. Trimming removed 4 bases from V and 0 bases from J, with 11 bases in between. Germline CDR1 SGDLS, CDR2 YYNGEE. The CDR3 spans 14 residues. The CDR3 nucleotides are TGTGCCAGCAGCCCCGGAACTAGCTCCTACGAGCAGTACTTC. Translation: CASSPGTSSYEQYF.

The chain links TRBV19 to TRBJ1-6; TRBD1 aligns across 8 bases. Germline values: CDR1 LNHDA, CDR2 SQIVND (reference sequence). J was trimmed by 0 bases and V by 6 bases; bases with no gene match: 4. This CDR3 has 16 amino acids. The CDR3 loop reads CASRQGGHSYNSPLHF. The CDR3 DNA reads as TGTGCCAGTAGACAGGGGGGACACTCCTATAATTCACCCCTCCACTTT.

The V and J genes are TRBV5-1 and TRBJ2-2; a weak D match, TRBD2 (5 bases). Germline V gene sequence: CDR1 SGHRS, CDR2 YFSETQ. The CDR3 extends over 15 amino acids. The germline V and J ends were trimmed by 2 bases and 0 bases, with 8 bases remaining between them. This CDR3 is CASSFAGTNTGELFF. Here the CDR3 DNA reads TGCGCCAGCAGCTTTGCCGGGACGAACACCGGGGAGCTGTTTTTT.